The 20 T cell receptor beta chains reported below all come from one sample, sequenced in a study of patients and donors after allogeneic stem cell transplantation. Each CDR3 protein gets one entry after TCRdb re-called the RT-PCR reads with MiXCR. Of hundreds of thousands of distinct CDR3 sequences in the sample, approximately 16% were seen once. The sequenced sample consisted of blood, either unsorted or a sorted T cell fraction (not recorded which). These receptors came from a human donor who was either an allogeneic HSCT recipient or a stem cell or donor lymphocyte infusion donor (not recorded which). It is not recorded whose cells these are; they may come from a transplant donor.

The rearrangement links TRBV15 to TRBJ2-3; D gene unclear. The germline V gene encodes CDR1 LNHNV and CDR2 YYDKDF (reference sequence). Trimming took 1 base from V and 8 from J, leaving 7 bases between them. CDR3 length: 12 amino acids. This CDR3 is CATSRGKGTQYF. The CDR3 DNA follows: TGTGCCACCAGCAGAGGAAAGGGTACGCAGTATTTT.

Only a few counts were recorded for this clonotype. The chain has TRBV18 and TRBJ1-1, with TRBD1 matching over 10 bases. The CDR3 sequence is 16 residues long. The J segment lost 0 bases and the V segment lost 2 bases, leaving 3 bases of the junction unmatched. CDR1 KGHSH and CDR2 LQKENI come from the germline V gene. The CDR3, as DNA: TGTGCCAGCTCACCAGGGACAGGGGCCCTGAACACTGAAGCTTTCTTT. Protein product: CASSPGTGALNTEAFF.

This sequence joins TRBV12-3 or TRBV12-4 and TRBJ2-3, with D unclear. The V end lost 3 bases, the J end lost 5 bases, and 12 bases lay between the germline ends. This CDR3 spans 14 amino acids. As DNA, the CDR3 is TGTGCCAGCAGTTTGCGGCAGCCCCAAGATACGCAGTATTTT. It yields the protein CASSLRQPQDTQYF.

This clonotype appeared a few times. The gene calls are TRBV3-1 and TRBJ2-4; TRBD2 matches at 7 bases. CDR3 length: 15 residues. V shed 1 base and J 8 bases; nucleotides not matched to a gene: 8. Germline V gene sequence: CDR1 LGHDT, CDR2 YNNKEL (reference sequence). CDR3 coding DNA: TGTGCCAGCAGCCAAGCCGGACTAGGGAGAGACATTCAGTACTTC. Translated, it gives CASSQAGLGRDIQYF.

This rearrangement joins TRBV30 to TRBJ1-6; no definite D call. The V gene's germline CDR1 is GTSNPN and CDR2 SVGIG (reference sequence). V was clipped by 5 bases and J by 3 bases, with 14 bases between them. The length of the CDR3 is 15 residues. In nucleotides, the CDR3 is TGTGCCTGGGAGACCGTCCCCCACTATAATTCACCCCTCCACTTT. Translation gives CAWETVPHYNSPLHF.

The chain is built from TRBV20-1 and TRBJ2-7; D may be TRBD1 or TRBD2 (6 bases each). The CDR3 spans 12 residues. CDR1 is DFQATT, CDR2 SNEGSKA, per germline (reference sequence). Deletions cut 6 bases from V and 7 bases from J, with 16 bases between. Here the CDR3 reads CSARWGAHEQYF. In DNA, the CDR3 is TGCAGTGCCAGGTGGGGGGCGCATGAGCAGTACTTC.

The rearrangement uses TRBV11-2 and TRBJ1-1, with D perhaps TRBD1 (5 bases). Trimming took off 3 bases at V and 0 bases at J, with 11 bases between the two ends. Germline V CDR1 and CDR2: SGHAT, FQNNGV. The CDR3 is made up of 15 amino acids. DNA for the CDR3: TGTGCCAGCAGCTTGGGGACTTCGGTGAACACTGAAGCTTTCTTT. This codes for CASSLGTSVNTEAFF.

This clonotype has a handful of counts. The V gene is TRBV30, the J gene TRBJ1-5; 8 nucleotides align to TRBD1. After removal of 1 base from V and 5 bases from J, the junction contained 7 bases not matched to a gene. CDR1 and CDR2 from the germline V gene are GTSNPN and SVGIG (reference sequence). The CDR3 loop spans 15 amino acids. DNA for the CDR3: TGTGCCTGGAGTGGCGGACAGGGAGTCGATCAGCCCCAGCATTTT. This encodes CAWSGGQGVDQPQHF. The complete variable domain, with remaining parts taken from reference TRBV30 and TRBJ1-5, reads SQTIHQWPATLVQPVGSPLSLECTVEGTSNPNLYWYRQAAGRGLQLLFYSVGIGQISSEVPQNLSASRPQDRQFILSSKKLLLSDSGFYLCAWSGGQGVDQPQHFGDGTRLSIL.

This clonotype was detected many times. CDR3 DNA sequence: TGTGCCAGCAGCCGGGAAAACGAACCGATAACTTATGGCTACACCTTC. Its protein is CASSRENEPITYGYTF. The chain carries TRBV12-3 or TRBV12-4 and TRBJ1-2; D ambiguous. Trimming removed 6 bases at V and 5 bases at J, with 22 bases between. The CDR3 length is 16 residues.

The CDR3 region is CASSHQSRNEQFF. The CDR3, as DNA: TGCGCCAGCAGCCATCAATCCAGGAATGAGCAGTTCTTC. This chain uses TRBV4-1 with TRBJ2-1; no clear D. The V end lost 3 bases, the J end lost 7 bases, and 10 bases lay between the germline ends. Germline V gene sequence: CDR1 MGHRA, CDR2 YSYEKL. The length of the CDR3 is 13 residues.

This clonotype came up a few times. This sequence joins TRBV19 and TRBJ1-1; 7 bases match TRBD1. Germline V CDR1 and CDR2: LNHDA, SQIVND (reference sequence). Trimming at V came to 6 bases and at J to 8 bases, leaving 9 bases not matched to a gene. This CDR3 is built from 13 residues. In DNA form, the CDR3 reads TGTGCCAGTAGAAGTCCGACAGGGCCCGAAGCTTTCTTT. Its translation is CASRSPTGPEAFF.

The chain is built from TRBV4-3 and TRBJ2-1; a weak D match, TRBD1 (5 bases). This CDR3 spans 18 amino acids. The germline gives CDR1 LGHNA, CDR2 YSLEER. V was clipped by 0 bases and J by 2 bases, with 17 bases between them. The CDR3 DNA sequence: TGCGCCAGCAGCCAAGATAACTATGGGGCGTCGGCCTACAATGAGCAGTTCTTC. Protein sequence: CASSQDNYGASAYNEQFF.

This clonotype was counted between two and nine times. The V gene is TRBV6-5, the J gene TRBJ1-1, with D tentatively TRBD1 (5 bases). Between the trimmed V and J ends, which lost 2 bases and 4 bases, there was a span of 11 bases. The CDR3 runs 14 residues. The germline V gene has CDR1 MNHEY and CDR2 SVGAGI. The CDR3 region has the DNA TGTGCCAGCAGTTACACAGGCTGGTCCACTGAAGCTTTCTTT. Translating gives CASSYTGWSTEAFF.

The rearrangement links TRBV6-1 to TRBJ1-1; 7 bases line up with TRBD1. V lost 7 bases and J lost 3; bases outside the gene matches: 8. Germline V CDR1 and CDR2: MNHNS, SASEGT. The CDR3 contains 14 residues. The CDR3 region has the DNA TGTGCCAGCATTAGAGAGGGACAGCACACTGAAGCTTTCTTT. Amino acid sequence: CASIREGQHTEAFF.

This chain links TRBV18 with TRBJ2-2; TRBD2 agrees at 8 bases. Germline V gene data show CDR1 as KGHSH and CDR2 as LQKENI. The trim removed 0 bases at V and 5 bases at J, leaving 20 bases unmatched. There are 21 residues in the CDR3. CDR3 in amino acids: CASSPPIFGGAPHRFTGELFF. The CDR3 DNA follows: TGTGCCAGCTCACCACCGATTTTCGGGGGGGCTCCACACCGTTTTACCGGGGAGCTGTTTTTT. Full variable domain (missing parts from reference TRBV18 and TRBJ2-2): NAGVMQNPRHLVRRRGQEARLRCSPMKGHSHVYWYRQLPEEGLKFMVYLQKENIIDESGMPKERFSAEFPKEGPSILRIQQVVRGDSAAYFCASSPPIFGGAPHRFTGELFFGEGSRLTVL.

This clonotype was detected only a few times. This sequence joins TRBV12-3 or TRBV12-4 and TRBJ2-5; possible D gene TRBD1, 5 bases. The CDR3 contains 13 residues. Trimming stripped 1 base from V and 3 bases from J, with 6 bases between. For the CDR3, the DNA is TGTGCCAGCAGTTTAGTACAGGAAGAGACCCAGTACTTC. Translated: CASSLVQEETQYF.

This clonotype came up many times. V gene TRBV12-3 or TRBV12-4 combines with J gene TRBJ2-1; possibly TRBD1 or TRBD2 for D (6 bases each). Deletions cut 6 bases from V and 8 bases from J, with 11 bases between. The CDR3 length is 12 residues. The CDR3 protein is CASSRGLDEQFF. In DNA, the CDR3 is TGTGCCAGCAGCAGGGGACTCGATGAGCAGTTCTTC.

This clonotype came up a few times. The J gene is TRBJ1-1, the V gene TRBV18; the match to TRBD1 covers 8 bases. The trim removed 3 bases at V and 4 bases at J, leaving 7 bases unmatched. The CDR3 contains 15 residues. Germline CDR1 and CDR2: KGHSH and LQKENI. Here the CDR3 DNA reads TGTGCCAGCTCACCCGTGACAGGGGTTGGCACTGAAGCTTTCTTT. Translation: CASSPVTGVGTEAFF.

In this sample, this clonotype turned up a few times. The chain recombines TRBV12-3 or TRBV12-4 with TRBJ1-4; 7 bases line up with TRBD1. The CDR3 sequence is 15 residues long. The junction had 3 bases not matched to a gene; V was cut back by 2 bases and J by 3 bases. CDR3 bases: TGTGCCAGCAGTTTAAGGACAGGTCCTAATGAAAAACTGTTTTTT. Its protein product is CASSLRTGPNEKLFF.

This clonotype was found a few times. The chain has TRBV6-2 or TRBV6-3 and TRBJ2-7; maybe TRBD1 (5 bases). V gave up 8 bases and J gave up 5 bases, with 10 bases separating them. The germline CDR1 and CDR2 sequences are MNHEY and SVGEGT. The length of the CDR3 is 11 residues. CDR3 in DNA: TGTGCCAGCTGTAGGGGTGACGAGCAGTACTTC. Its protein is CASCRGDEQYF.